The 28 T cell receptor beta chains below were found in one sample sequenced in a study of shared clonotypes between healthy human individuals. Sequenced by immunoSEQ multiplex PCR; TCRdb stores in-frame clones only, minus some. The sample carries about 380,000 clones, around 96% recorded once. Sequenced: memory CD8+ T cells sorted from blood. Subset of the sample: CD45RO+ cells pooled with CCR7-negative TemRA cells. Receptor source: a man in his thirties or forties in good health.

V gene TRBV4-1 combines with J gene TRBJ2-2; 7 bases are a match to TRBD1. V dropped 5 bases and J dropped 4; count of bases not matched to a gene: 4. The germline V gene encodes CDR1 MGHRA and CDR2 YSYEKL. The CDR3 loop spans 14 amino acids. CDR3 region: CASSFRDSTGELFF. As DNA, the CDR3 is TGCGCCAGCAGCTTCCGGGACAGCACCGGGGAGCTGTTTTTT.

This rearrangement joins TRBV4-1 to TRBJ2-1, with 10 bases matching TRBD2. Germline V CDR1 and CDR2: MGHRA, YSYEKL. The CDR3 totals 17 residues. Unmatched junction bases numbered 12, after V lost 6 bases and J lost 4 bases. The CDR3 is CASSRPFSGRRYNEQFF. For the CDR3, the DNA is TGCGCCAGCAGTCGCCCCTTTAGCGGGAGGAGGTACAATGAGCAGTTCTTC.

V gene TRBV7-9 combines with J gene TRBJ2-7, with unresolved D. V was trimmed by 5 bases and J by 6 bases, leaving 11 bases between them. Germline V gives CDR1 SEHNR, CDR2 FQNEAQ (reference sequence). The CDR3 is made up of 12 amino acids. The CDR3 sequence is CASSRAVSEQYF. The DNA for the CDR3 is TGTGCCAGCAGCCGGGCGGTTTCCGAGCAGTACTTC.

This chain connects TRBV19 to TRBJ2-2; D not resolved. Trimming pared 4 bases from V and 4 bases from J, leaving 10 bases between. Per germline, CDR1 LNHDA and CDR2 SQIVND (reference sequence). CDR3 length equals 14 residues. The DNA of the CDR3 is TGTGCCAGTAGTAGTTCGCACGGCACCGGGGAGCTGTTTTTT. Its translation is CASSSSHGTGELFF.

V gene TRBV5-4 combines with J gene TRBJ2-1; 10 bases fit TRBD1. After removal of 4 bases from V and 9 bases from J, the junction contained 7 bases not matched to a gene. Per germline, CDR1 SGHNT and CDR2 YYREEE (reference sequence). This CDR3 has 14 amino acids. This CDR3 is CASSPRQGAGEQFF. The CDR3 DNA reads TGTGCCAGCAGCCCAAGACAGGGGGCGGGTGAGCAGTTCTTC.

The chain couples TRBV5-1 to TRBJ2-7; no clear D. V was clipped by 2 bases and J by 0 bases, with 9 bases between them. The CDR3 is made up of 14 amino acids. Germline CDR1 is SGHRS and CDR2 is YFSETQ. In DNA form, the CDR3 reads TGCGCCAGCAGCTTTCTTGGGTACTCCTACGAGCAGTACTTC. This encodes CASSFLGYSYEQYF.

The rearrangement uses TRBV4-1 and TRBJ2-3; D perhaps matches TRBD1 (6 bases). Trimming pared 0 bases from V and 8 bases from J, leaving 21 bases between. The CDR3 length is 17 residues. Per the germline V gene, CDR1 is MGHRA and CDR2 is YSYEKL. The CDR3 region is CASSQDFGGTVVGTQYF. As DNA, the CDR3 is TGCGCCAGCAGCCAAGATTTTGGGGGCACGGTAGTTGGTACGCAGTATTTT.

The J gene is TRBJ2-7, the V gene TRBV9, with D perhaps TRBD1 (7 bases). The germline V gene has CDR1 SGDLS and CDR2 YYNGEE. V lost 4 bases and J 6 bases, leaving 8 bases between the germline ends. The CDR3 length is 11 residues. The CDR3 protein is CASSQGGEQYF. The CDR3 DNA is TGTGCCAGCAGCCAGGGGGGCGAGCAGTACTTC.

With respect to this clone: Mismatch with germline at one junction end may stem from a read error. The genes are TRBV28 and TRBJ2-7, with D unclear. The CDR3 runs to 12 residues. Germline assignment: CDR1 MDHEN and CDR2 SYDVKM. This CDR3 is CASSLGGYKQYF. DNA of the CDR3: TGTGCCAGCAGTTTAGGCGGCTACAAGCAGTACTTC.

The chain has TRBV5-3 and TRBJ1-2; a possible D gene is TRBD1 (6 bases). TRBV5-3 is known as an ORF, though its function is uncertain. Trimming removed 0 bases from V and 8 bases from J, with 14 bases in between. The CDR3 is made up of 14 amino acids. In DNA form, the CDR3 reads TGTGCCAGAAGCTTGGGGCCCCAGGGGCGAGGCTACACCTTC. Protein: CARSLGPQGRGYTF.

The CDR3 here is CASSQGGVAKNIQYF. In nucleotides, the CDR3 is TGCGCCAGCAGCCAGGGAGGGGTAGCCAAAAACATTCAGTACTTC. The chain uses TRBV5-1 and TRBJ2-4; TRBD2 matches 7 bases. The CDR3 is made up of 15 amino acids. Looked up from germline, CDR1 is SGHRS and CDR2 is YFSETQ. V trimming: 4 bases; J trimming: 0 bases; junction bases outside the gene matches: 4.

The genes are TRBV7-9 and TRBJ2-1; unclear D gene. CDR3 size: 11 residues. V gave up 0 bases and J gave up 8 bases, with 2 bases separating them. Germline CDR1 reads SEHNR; CDR2 reads FQNEAQ (reference sequence). The DNA of the CDR3 is TGTGCCAGCAGCTTAGCCGATGAGCAGTTCTTC. It is translated as CASSLADEQFF.

The chain is built from TRBV19 and TRBJ1-2; D is possibly TRBD1 (5 bases). Germline CDR1 and CDR2: LNHDA and SQIVND (reference sequence). The CDR3 sequence is 13 residues long. Trimming shortened V by 3 bases and J by 3 bases, and 8 bases separated the two germline ends. The DNA for the CDR3 is TGTGCCAGTAGTATCCCGGGGGACTATGGCTACACCTTC. Translating gives CASSIPGDYGYTF.

V gene TRBV2 combines with J gene TRBJ2-7; TRBD1 agrees at 8 bases. The ends lost 2 bases at V and 6 bases at J; junction bases unmatched: 3. This CDR3 is 13 amino acids long. Germline CDR1 is SNHLY and CDR2 is FYNNEI. The CDR3 DNA sequence: TGTGCCAGCAGTGAACAGGGGGCGTTCGAGCAGTACTTC. Its protein product is CASSEQGAFEQYF.

This clone showed up just once. The chain combines TRBV5-1 with TRBJ2-3; D remains ambiguous. The V gene's germline CDR1 is SGHRS and CDR2 YFSETQ. V was pared by 2 bases and J by 4 bases, with 14 bases between. The CDR3 has 15 residues. The CDR3: CASSLTPSAADTQYF. For the CDR3, the DNA is TGCGCCAGCAGCTTAACCCCATCAGCAGCAGATACGCAGTATTTT.

The chain links TRBV5-5 to TRBJ1-5; D uncertain. V was shortened by 1 base and J by 7 bases, with 18 bases between the two germline ends. The length of the CDR3 is 16 residues. Germline V CDR1 and CDR2: SGHKS, YYEKEE (reference sequence). CDR3 coding DNA: TGTGCCAGCAGCTTGTCATACGGTGTAAGGCCCCAGCCCCAGCATTTT. It yields the protein CASSLSYGVRPQPQHF.

The chain combines TRBV19 with TRBJ2-2; TRBD2 aligns across 9 bases. The V and J ends lost 5 bases and 4 bases, in that order; junction bases with no gene match: 11. Germline V gene data show CDR1 as LNHDA and CDR2 as SQIVND (reference sequence). This CDR3 is 17 amino acids long. The DNA of the CDR3 is TGTGCCAGTAGTCAAGTAGCGGGAGCCGATATCACCGGGGAGCTGTTTTTT. It is translated as CASSQVAGADITGELFF. The variable domain in full, with the rest retrieved from reference TRBV19 and TRBJ2-2, is DGGITQSPKYLFRKEGQNVTLSCEQNLNHDAMYWYRQDPGQGLRLIYYSQIVNDFQKGDIAEGYSVSREKKESFPLTVTSAQKNPTAFYLCASSQVAGADITGELFFGEGSRLTVL.

The chain employs TRBV28 and TRBJ2-2, with TRBD2 as a possible D gene (6 bases). V dropped 2 bases and J dropped 6 bases, with 19 bases sitting between them. The germline V gene encodes CDR1 MDHEN and CDR2 SYDVKM. The CDR3 covers 17 residues. This CDR3 is CASSLPLTGVPAGELFF. CDR3 nucleotides: TGTGCCAGCAGTTTACCCCTGACGGGAGTTCCAGCCGGGGAGCTGTTTTTT.

The chain is built from TRBV7-8 and TRBJ1-4, with a possible D match to TRBD1 (6 bases). The CDR3 runs 15 residues. V gave up 5 bases and J gave up 10 bases, with 20 bases separating them. The germline CDR1 and CDR2 sequences are SGHVS and FQNEAQ. CDR3 sequence reads: CASSKFTEGGGKLFF. Here the CDR3 DNA reads TGTGCCAGCAGCAAGTTTACGGAAGGGGGGGGAAAACTGTTTTTT.

V usage is TRBV19 and J usage is TRBJ2-1; unclear D gene. V lost 5 bases and J lost 9, with 17 bases in between. This CDR3 has 14 residues. Germline V gene data show CDR1 as LNHDA and CDR2 as SQIVND (reference sequence). In DNA, the CDR3 is TGTGCCAGTAGTGTACCCATCCGTCGAAGTGAGCAGTTCTTC. Protein sequence: CASSVPIRRSEQFF.

The rearrangement links TRBV29-1 to TRBJ1-2; 9 bases agree with TRBD1. The CDR3 is 15 residues long. CDR1 is SQVTM and CDR2 is ANQGSEA in the germline V gene. V lost 6 bases, J lost 0 bases, and 8 bases stayed unmatched. CDR3 in amino acids: CSVSGQGTPNYGYTF. CDR3 nucleotide sequence: TGCAGCGTCTCGGGACAGGGTACCCCTAACTATGGCTACACCTTC.

This clone was seen once. The V call is TRBV28, the J call TRBJ2-7; D might be TRBD2 (7 bases). Germline CDR1 MDHEN, CDR2 SYDVKM. The CDR3 extends over 13 amino acids. Trimming pared 9 bases from V and 4 bases from J, leaving 16 bases between. CDR3 protein: CASHRRGGYEQYF. In nucleotides, the CDR3 is TGTGCCAGTCACCGAAGGGGGGGGTACGAGCAGTACTTC.

The chain is built from TRBV4-1 and TRBJ2-5; D call uncertain. Trimming pared 3 bases from V and 1 base from J, leaving 12 bases between. The CDR3 spans 15 residues. The germline V gene has CDR1 MGHRA and CDR2 YSYEKL. The CDR3 nucleotides are TGCGCCAGCAGCCAGATGCTGTTGCGCCAAGAGACCCAGTACTTC. Translation: CASSQMLLRQETQYF.

The chain employs TRBV6-5 and TRBJ1-2; D is uncertain. This CDR3 has 13 residues. V dropped 6 bases and J dropped 5 bases, with 13 bases sitting between them. Germline assignment: CDR1 MNHEY and CDR2 SVGAGI. The CDR3 region is CASRPATGYGYTF. The CDR3 DNA follows: TGTGCCAGCAGACCTGCCACGGGGTATGGCTACACCTTC.

CDR3 region: CASRTGAQPQHF. The CDR3 nucleotides read TGTGCCAGCAGAACCGGGGCCCAGCCCCAGCATTTT. The rearrangement links TRBV2 to TRBJ1-5; possibly TRBD1 for D (5 bases). Germline CDR1 SNHLY, CDR2 FYNNEI. V shed 6 bases and J shed 7 bases, with 10 bases lying between them. The CDR3 is 12 amino acids.

The rearrangement links TRBV11-3 to TRBJ2-3; 8 positions agree with TRBD2. There are 16 residues in the CDR3. Germline-derived CDR1 and CDR2 are SGHNT and YENEEA. The trim removed 1 base at V and 0 bases at J, leaving 3 bases unmatched. Here the CDR3 reads CASSLGSSGSTDTQYF. In nucleotides, the CDR3 is TGTGCCAGCAGCTTAGGGTCTAGCGGGAGCACAGATACGCAGTATTTT.

In its sample, this clone was seen once. CDR3: CASSSFFSGRRGKLNEQFF. CDR3 bases: TGTGCCAGCAGCTCATTTTTTTCGGGGAGAAGGGGTAAGCTCAATGAGCAGTTCTTC. The gene calls are TRBV11-1 and TRBJ2-1; D could derive from TRBD1 or TRBD2 (5 bases each). V was trimmed by 4 bases and J by 6 bases, leaving 28 bases between them. Germline-derived CDR1 and CDR2 are SGHAT and FQDESV (reference sequence). The CDR3 runs 19 residues.

The chain recombines TRBV6-1 with TRBJ2-3; 15 bases map to TRBD2. With V trimmed by 4 bases and J by 8 bases, 1 base remained unmatched. This CDR3 comprises 14 residues. CDR1 is MNHNS and CDR2 is SASEGT in the germline V gene. The DNA of the CDR3 is TGTGCCAGCAGTGGGACTAGCGGGGGGGTTACGCAGTATTTT. This sequence encodes CASSGTSGGVTQYF.